The rows below give T cell receptor beta chains drawn from one sample of a study of CD8 T cells in Susac syndrome. MiXCR was run by TCRdb on the immunoSEQ multiplex PCR reads, yielding one entry per CDR3 protein. The table lists more than 130,000 distinct CDR3 sequences, about 94% of them singletons. The specimen was CD8+ T cells from PBMCs. These receptor sequences come from a human donor in good health. Each CDR3 is given with its conserved first and last residue. Each record gives: D gene, J gene, CDR3 length, clone size, V gene, CDR3 DNA, CDR3 protein. The D gene is left open where the match is weak. Only some rows state a clone size, as once, few, many or a class for expanded clones.

D: .
J: TRBJ2-1
length: 14
size: .
V: TRBV29-1
DNA: TGCAGCGTTGTTAGGAGGGCCGGGAGTAATGAGCAGTTCTTC
CDR3: CSVVRRAGSNEQFF

D: .
J: TRBJ2-7
length: 14
size: .
V: TRBV12-3/TRBV12-4
DNA: TGTGCCAGCGGAGGCGGGGAGAGCTCCTACGAGCAGTACTTC
CDR3: CASGGGESSYEQYF

D: TRBD2
J: TRBJ2-7
length: 17
size: .
V: TRBV12-3/TRBV12-4
DNA: TGTGCCAGCAGACCCCGGACTAGCGGGAGGGTTACCTACGAGCAGTACTTC
CDR3: CASRPRTSGRVTYEQYF

D: TRBD2
J: TRBJ2-7
length: 12
size: .
V: TRBV27
DNA: TGTGCCAGCAGGACGGGAGGGGGCGAGCAGTACTTC
CDR3: CASRTGGGEQYF

D: TRBD1
J: TRBJ2-5
length: 13
size: .
V: TRBV27
DNA: TGTGCCTGCTCAGGGGGCGCGTGGGAGACCCAGTACTTC
CDR3: CACSGGAWETQYF

D: .
J: TRBJ2-7
length: 13
size: .
V: TRBV28
DNA: TGTGCCAGCAGTTTCGGGTCCGGGTACGAGCAGTACTTC
CDR3: CASSFGSGYEQYF

D: TRBD2
J: TRBJ2-3
length: 15
size: .
V: TRBV20-1
DNA: TGCAGTGCTAGAGAACCGGGACTAGCCGACCTAAAGCAGTATTTT
CDR3: CSAREPGLADLKQYF

D: .
J: TRBJ1-2
length: 13
size: .
V: TRBV30
DNA: TGTGCCTGGAGTTACGGCGGGCTTGGGGGCTACACCTTC
CDR3: CAWSYGGLGGYTF

D: TRBD2
J: TRBJ2-5
length: 16
size: .
V: TRBV3-1
DNA: TGTGCCAGCAGCCAAGCCCAGCGGGAGGAAGAGGAGACCCAGTACTTC
CDR3: CASSQAQREEEETQYF

D: TRBD1
J: TRBJ1-2
length: 12
size: .
V: TRBV29-1
DNA: TGCAGCGTTGTAGGAGGGGGCGATGGCTACACCTTC
CDR3: CSVVGGGDGYTF

D: .
J: TRBJ1-5
length: 14
size: .
V: TRBV20-1
DNA: TGCAGTGGGTTGGACTCCCTAGGGGACCAGCCCCAGCATTTT
CDR3: CSGLDSLGDQPQHF

D: TRBD1
J: TRBJ1-1
length: 14
size: .
V: TRBV6-6
DNA: TGTGCCAGCACTTCATCCGGGACAGCCACTGAAGCTTTCTTT
CDR3: CASTSSGTATEAFF

D: .
J: TRBJ1-5
length: 13
size: .
V: TRBV27
DNA: TGTGCCAGCAACCCTTCGGGCAATCAGCCCCAGCATTTT
CDR3: CASNPSGNQPQHF

D: TRBD2
J: TRBJ2-1
length: 14
size: .
V: TRBV29-1
DNA: TGCAGCGTTGAGTCACTAGCGGCTTGGGATGAGCAGTTCTTC
CDR3: CSVESLAAWDEQFF

D: TRBD2
J: TRBJ2-7
length: 13
size: .
V: TRBV20-1
DNA: TGCAGTGGTGATCGGCGGGAGAGCTACGAGCAGTACTTC
CDR3: CSGDRRESYEQYF

D: .
J: TRBJ2-1
length: 21
size: .
V: TRBV3-1
DNA: TGTGCCAGCAGCCAAGTTTGGGCCCCATCGCTGGCGGTTAGCGGCTTAAATGAGCAGTTCTTC
CDR3: CASSQVWAPSLAVSGLNEQFF

D: TRBD2
J: TRBJ2-2
length: 17
size: .
V: TRBV2
DNA: TGTGCCAGCAGTGAACACTTTAGGACTAGCGGCACCGGGGAGCTGTTTTTT
CDR3: CASSEHFRTSGTGELFF

D: TRBD1
J: TRBJ2-5
length: 15
size: .
V: TRBV7-9
DNA: TGTGCCAGCAGCTCTCGACAGGGGGACCAAGAGACCCAGTACTTC
CDR3: CASSSRQGDQETQYF

D: .
J: TRBJ2-1
length: 15
size: .
V: TRBV29-1
DNA: TGCAGCGTTGAAGATCTAGGGGGAGTACTTGATGAGCAGTTCTTC
CDR3: CSVEDLGGVLDEQFF

D: .
J: TRBJ2-7
length: 13
size: .
V: TRBV30
DNA: TGTGCCTGGAGTGTCGCGGGGTACGACGAGCAGTACTTC
CDR3: CAWSVAGYDEQYF

D: .
J: TRBJ2-1
length: 13
size: .
V: TRBV30
DNA: TGTGCCTGGGGGGACGGGGTCTACAATGAGCAGTTCTTC
CDR3: CAWGDGVYNEQFF

D: TRBD1
J: TRBJ2-2
length: 15
size: .
V: TRBV29-1
DNA: TGCAGCGCCGGCCCAGGACAGGGGATATCCGGGGAGCTGTTTTTT
CDR3: CSAGPGQGISGELFF

D: TRBD2
J: TRBJ2-7
length: 15
size: .
V: TRBV27
DNA: TGTGCCAGCAGTGGGACTAGTTTCGGTTTATCCGAGCAGTACTTC
CDR3: CASSGTSFGLSEQYF

D: .
J: TRBJ2-7
length: 13
size: .
V: TRBV30
DNA: TGTGCCTGGAGTGTCTCACAGGGCGACGAGCAGTACTTC
CDR3: CAWSVSQGDEQYF

D: TRBD2
J: TRBJ2-1
length: 20
size: .
V: TRBV11-1
DNA: TGTGCCAGCAGCAGGACCAGACTAGCGGGAGGCCCTACGGTCTACAATGAGCAGTTCTTC
CDR3: CASSRTRLAGGPTVYNEQFF

D: .
J: TRBJ2-1
length: 15
size: once
V: TRBV20-1
DNA: TGCAGTACGCCCGGGATTTCTCCGATTGAGGGCGAGCAGTTCTTC
CDR3: CSTPGISPIEGEQFF

D: TRBD2
J: TRBJ2-7
length: 14
size: .
V: TRBV27
DNA: TGTGCCAGCAGTGGACTAGCGGGAGCCTACGAGCAGTACTTC
CDR3: CASSGLAGAYEQYF